This T cell receptor (beta chain) is drawn from a study of cytomegalovirus exposure and HLA in healthy donors. The CDR3 is 14 amino acids. The V segment lost 1 base and the J segment 5 bases; nucleotides outside the gene matches: 2. Germline V gives CDR1 MGHRA, CDR2 YSYEKL. This clone was detected only a few times. Use of 60 Vbeta and 13 Jbeta primers characterized the PCR. The method was immunoSEQ multiplex PCR; TCRdb's version includes in-frame clones alone and lacks a portion of them. The table lists about 150,000 clones, about three quarters of them singletons. The J gene is TRBJ2-7, the V gene TRBV4-1; TRBD2 aligns across 10 bases. The TCR comes from a man aged 18 to 30 in good health and CMV-seronegative. Sequenced input: PBMCs. The CDR3 spells CASSQVLAGDEQYF. Here the CDR3 DNA reads TGCGCCAGCAGCCAAGTGCTAGCGGGAGACGAGCAGTACTTC.